This TCR beta chain was identified during a study of blood T cell repertoires in COVID-19. For the study at large: Acute and convalescent COVID-19 specimens originated in the United States, Italy and Spain. The analysed material was cDNA or gDNA that came from T cells, B-cell-depleted T cells, or PBMCs.

This CDR3 contains 13 residues. In germline, CDR1 is MNHEY, CDR2 SMNVEV (reference sequence). The V end lost 10 bases, the J end lost 0 bases, and 12 bases lay between the germline ends. Per the study methods: Researchers report that nucleated cell counts were estimated from reference gene primer amplification. The protocol was immunoSEQ multiplex PCR, while the TCRdb copy is restricted to in-frame clones and leaves out a portion. The V and J calls and clone size were taken over from that table, and D and trimming were inferred from the DNA. This table holds over 35,000 clones, roughly nine tenths found once.

This TCR derives from a woman aged 25 to 45 in a cohort sampled during active COVID-19. The chain has TRBV27 and TRBJ1-2; D is unresolved. Sequencing input: peripheral blood. The DNA for the CDR3 is TGTGCCACCAGAGCATTTTCTAACTATGGCTACACCTTC. This encodes CATRAFSNYGYTF.